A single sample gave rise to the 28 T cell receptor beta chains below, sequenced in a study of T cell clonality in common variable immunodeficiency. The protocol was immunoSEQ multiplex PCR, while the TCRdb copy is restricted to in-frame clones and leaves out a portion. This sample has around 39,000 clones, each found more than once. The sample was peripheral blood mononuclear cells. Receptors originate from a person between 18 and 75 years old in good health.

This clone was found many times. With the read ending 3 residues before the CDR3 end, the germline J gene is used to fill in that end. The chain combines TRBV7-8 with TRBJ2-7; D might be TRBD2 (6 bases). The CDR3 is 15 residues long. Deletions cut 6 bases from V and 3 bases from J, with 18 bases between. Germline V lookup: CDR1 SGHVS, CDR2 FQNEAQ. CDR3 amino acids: CASSSRLEDYYEQYF. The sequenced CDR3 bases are TGTGCCAGCAGTTCGAGACTAGAGGACTACTACGAG.

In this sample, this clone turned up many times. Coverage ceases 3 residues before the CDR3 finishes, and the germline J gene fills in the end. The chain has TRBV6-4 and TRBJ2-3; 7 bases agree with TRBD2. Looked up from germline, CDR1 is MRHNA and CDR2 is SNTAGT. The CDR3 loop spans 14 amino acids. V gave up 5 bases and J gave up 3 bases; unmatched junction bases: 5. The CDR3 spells CASSKRGETDTQYF. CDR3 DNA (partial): TGTGCCAGCAGTAAACGGGGGGAAACAGATACG.

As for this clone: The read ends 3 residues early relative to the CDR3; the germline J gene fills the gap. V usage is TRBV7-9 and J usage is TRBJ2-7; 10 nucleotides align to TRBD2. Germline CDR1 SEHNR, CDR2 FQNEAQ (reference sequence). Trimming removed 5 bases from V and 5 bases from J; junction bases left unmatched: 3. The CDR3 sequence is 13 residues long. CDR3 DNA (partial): TGTGCCAGCAGCGACGGACTAGCGGACGAG. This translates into CASSDGLADE. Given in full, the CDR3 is CASSDGLADEQYF. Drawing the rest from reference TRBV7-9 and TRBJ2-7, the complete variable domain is DTGVSQNPRHKITKRGQNVTFRCDPISEHNRLYWYRQTLGQGPEFLTYFQNEAQLEKSRLLSDRFSAERPKGSFSTLEIQRTEQGDSAMYLCASSDGLADEQYFGPGTRLTVT.

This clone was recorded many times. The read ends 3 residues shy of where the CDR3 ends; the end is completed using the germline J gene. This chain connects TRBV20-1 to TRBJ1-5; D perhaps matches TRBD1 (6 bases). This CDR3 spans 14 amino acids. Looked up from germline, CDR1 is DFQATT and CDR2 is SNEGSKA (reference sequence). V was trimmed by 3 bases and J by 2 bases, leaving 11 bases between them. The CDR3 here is CSASRGKGNQPQHF. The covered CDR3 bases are TGCAGTGCTAGTAGGGGGAAAGGCAATCAGCCC.

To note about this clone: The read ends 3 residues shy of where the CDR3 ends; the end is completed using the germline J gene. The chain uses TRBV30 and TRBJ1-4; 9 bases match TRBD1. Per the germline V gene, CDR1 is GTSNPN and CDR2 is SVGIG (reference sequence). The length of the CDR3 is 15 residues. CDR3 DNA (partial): TGTGCCTGGAACCTCGGGACAGGGTATAATTCACCA. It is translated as CAWNLGTGYNSP. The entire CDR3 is CAWNLGTGYNSPLFF.

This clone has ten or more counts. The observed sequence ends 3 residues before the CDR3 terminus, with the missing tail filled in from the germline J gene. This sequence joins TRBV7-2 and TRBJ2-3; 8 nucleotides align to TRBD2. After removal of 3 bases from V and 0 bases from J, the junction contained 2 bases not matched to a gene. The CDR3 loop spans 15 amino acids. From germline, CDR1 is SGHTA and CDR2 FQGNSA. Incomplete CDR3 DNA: TGTGCCAGCAGCTTTAGCGGGGCTAGCACAGATACG. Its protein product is CASSFSGASTDT. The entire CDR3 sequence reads CASSFSGASTDTQYF.

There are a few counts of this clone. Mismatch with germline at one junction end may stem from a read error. The CDR3 sequence is CSSTSSGTDTQYF. Incomplete CDR3 DNA: TGTTCCAGCACCTCCTCCGGCACAGATACG. V is TRBV7-9 and J is TRBJ2-3, with no clear D. The sequence runs out 3 residues before the end of the CDR3; the remainder is reconstructed from the germline J gene. Germline CDR1 is SEHNR and CDR2 is FQNEAQ (reference sequence). This CDR3 is 13 amino acids long.

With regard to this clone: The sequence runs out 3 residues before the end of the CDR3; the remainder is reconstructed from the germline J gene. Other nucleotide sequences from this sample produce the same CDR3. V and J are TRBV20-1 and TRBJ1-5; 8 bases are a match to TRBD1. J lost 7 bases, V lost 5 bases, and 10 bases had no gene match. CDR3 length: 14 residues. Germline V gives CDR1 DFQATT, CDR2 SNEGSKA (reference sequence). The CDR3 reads CSAQDRVGGQPQHF. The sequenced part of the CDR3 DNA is TGCAGTGCTCAGGACAGGGTAGGCGGGCAGCCC.

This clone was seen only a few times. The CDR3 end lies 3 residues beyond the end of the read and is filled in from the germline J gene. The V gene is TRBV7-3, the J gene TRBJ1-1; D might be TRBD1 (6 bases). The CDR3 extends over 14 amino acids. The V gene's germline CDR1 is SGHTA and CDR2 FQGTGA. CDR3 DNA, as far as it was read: TGTGCCAGCAGCAACCCGGGACGGACAGATACG. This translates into CASSNPGRTDT. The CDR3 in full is CASSNPGRTDTAFF.

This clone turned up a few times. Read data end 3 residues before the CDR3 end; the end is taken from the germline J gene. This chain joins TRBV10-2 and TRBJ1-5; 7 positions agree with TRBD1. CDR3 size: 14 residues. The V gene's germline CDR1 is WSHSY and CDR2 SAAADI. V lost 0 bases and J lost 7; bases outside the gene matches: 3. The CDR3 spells CASSESGGRQPQHF. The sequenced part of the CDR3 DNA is TGCGCCAGCAGTGAGTCAGGGGGCCGGCAGCCC.

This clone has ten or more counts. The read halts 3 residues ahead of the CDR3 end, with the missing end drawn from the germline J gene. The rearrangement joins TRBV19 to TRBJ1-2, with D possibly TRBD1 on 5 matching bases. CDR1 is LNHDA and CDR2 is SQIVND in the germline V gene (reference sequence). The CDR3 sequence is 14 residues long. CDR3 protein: CASSSGLTSVDYTF. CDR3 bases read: TGTGCCAGTAGTTCGGGACTGACCTCCGTAGAC. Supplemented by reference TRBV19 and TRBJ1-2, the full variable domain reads DGGITQSPKYLFRKEGQNVTLSCEQNLNHDAMYWYRQDPGQGLRLIYYSQIVNDFQKGDIAEGYSVSREKKESFPLTVTSAQKNPTAFYLCASSSGLTSVDYTFGSGTRLTVV.

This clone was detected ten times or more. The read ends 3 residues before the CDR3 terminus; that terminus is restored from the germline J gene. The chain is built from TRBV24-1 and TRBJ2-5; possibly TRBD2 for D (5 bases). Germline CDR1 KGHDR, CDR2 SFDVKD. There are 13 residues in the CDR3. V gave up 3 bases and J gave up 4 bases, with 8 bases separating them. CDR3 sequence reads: CATSDPAGETQYF. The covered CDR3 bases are TGTGCCACCAGTGATCCTGCGGGAGAGACC.

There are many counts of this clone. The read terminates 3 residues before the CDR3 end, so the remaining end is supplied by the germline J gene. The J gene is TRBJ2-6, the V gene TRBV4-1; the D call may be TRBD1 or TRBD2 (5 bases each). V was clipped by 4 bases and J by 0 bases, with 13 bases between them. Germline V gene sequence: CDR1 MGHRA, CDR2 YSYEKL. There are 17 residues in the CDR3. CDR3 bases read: TGCGCCAGCAGCCCCCGGGATCAGGGCTCTGGGGCCAACGTC. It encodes CASSPRDQGSGANV. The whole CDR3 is CASSPRDQGSGANVLTF.

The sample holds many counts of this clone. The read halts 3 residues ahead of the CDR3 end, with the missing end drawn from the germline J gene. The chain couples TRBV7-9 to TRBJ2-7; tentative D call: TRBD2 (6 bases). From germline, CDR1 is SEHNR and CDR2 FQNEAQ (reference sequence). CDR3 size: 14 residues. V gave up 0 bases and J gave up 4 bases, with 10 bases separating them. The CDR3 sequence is CASSLAGGLYEQYF. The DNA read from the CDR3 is TGTGCCAGCAGCTTAGCGGGAGGACTATACGAG.

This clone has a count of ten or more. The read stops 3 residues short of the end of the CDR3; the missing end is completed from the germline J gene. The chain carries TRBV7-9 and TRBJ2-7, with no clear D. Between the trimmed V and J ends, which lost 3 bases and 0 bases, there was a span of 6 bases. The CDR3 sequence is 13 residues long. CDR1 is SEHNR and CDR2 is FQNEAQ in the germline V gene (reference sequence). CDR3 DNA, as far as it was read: TGTGCCAGCAGCTTGTCTAGCTCCTACGAG. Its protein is CASSLSSSYE. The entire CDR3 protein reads CASSLSSSYEQYF. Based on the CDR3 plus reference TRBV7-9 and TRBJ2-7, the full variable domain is DTGVSQNPRHKITKRGQNVTFRCDPISEHNRLYWYRQTLGQGPEFLTYFQNEAQLEKSRLLSDRFSAERPKGSFSTLEIQRTEQGDSAMYLCASSLSSSYEQYFGPGTRLTVT.

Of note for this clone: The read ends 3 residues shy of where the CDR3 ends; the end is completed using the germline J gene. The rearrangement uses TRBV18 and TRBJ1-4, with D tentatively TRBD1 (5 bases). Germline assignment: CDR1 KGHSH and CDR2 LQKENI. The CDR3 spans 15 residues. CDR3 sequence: CASSPVEPGANVLFF. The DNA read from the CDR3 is TGTGCCAGCTCACCCGTGGAGCCTGGGGCCAACGTA.

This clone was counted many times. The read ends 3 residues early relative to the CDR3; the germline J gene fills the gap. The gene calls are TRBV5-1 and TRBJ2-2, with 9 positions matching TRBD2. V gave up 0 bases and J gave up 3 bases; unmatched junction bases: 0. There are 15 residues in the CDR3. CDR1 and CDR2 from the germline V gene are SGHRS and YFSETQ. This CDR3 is CASSLVAGDTGELFF. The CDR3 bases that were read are TGCGCCAGCAGCTTGGTAGCGGGGGACACCGGGGAG.

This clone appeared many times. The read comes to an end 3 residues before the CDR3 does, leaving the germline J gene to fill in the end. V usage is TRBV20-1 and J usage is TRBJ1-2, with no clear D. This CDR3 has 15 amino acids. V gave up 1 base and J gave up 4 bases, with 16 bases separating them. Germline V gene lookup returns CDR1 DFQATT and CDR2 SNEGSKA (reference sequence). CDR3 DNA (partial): TGCAGTGCTAGAGTTCTGAGAGTATCTATCTATGGC. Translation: CSARVLRVSIYG. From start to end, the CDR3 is CSARVLRVSIYGYTF.

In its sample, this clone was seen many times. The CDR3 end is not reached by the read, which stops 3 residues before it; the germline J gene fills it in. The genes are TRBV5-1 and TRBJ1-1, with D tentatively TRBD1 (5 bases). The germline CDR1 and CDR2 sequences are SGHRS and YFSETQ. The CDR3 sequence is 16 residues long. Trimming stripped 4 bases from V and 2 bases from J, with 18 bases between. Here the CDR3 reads CASSKTEAGSNTEAFF. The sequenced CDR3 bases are TGCGCCAGCAGCAAGACAGAAGCCGGCTCTAACACTGAA.

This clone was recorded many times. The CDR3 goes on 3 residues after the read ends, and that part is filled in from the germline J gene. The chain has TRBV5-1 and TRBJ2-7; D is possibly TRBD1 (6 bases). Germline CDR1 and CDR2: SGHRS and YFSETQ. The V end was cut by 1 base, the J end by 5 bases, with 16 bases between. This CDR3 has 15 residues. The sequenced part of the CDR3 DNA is TGCGCCAGCAGCTTGATGGGGGCCACCCAGAACGAG. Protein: CASSLMGATQNE. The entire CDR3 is CASSLMGATQNEQYF.

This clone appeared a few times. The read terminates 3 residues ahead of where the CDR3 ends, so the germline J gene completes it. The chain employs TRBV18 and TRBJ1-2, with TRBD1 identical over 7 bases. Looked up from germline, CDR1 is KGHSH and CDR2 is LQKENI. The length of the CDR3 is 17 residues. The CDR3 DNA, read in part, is TGTGCCAGCTCACCGGGAAAGACAGGGCCCCTCTCCTACGAC. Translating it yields CASSPGKTGPLSYD. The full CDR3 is CASSPGKTGPLSYDYTF.

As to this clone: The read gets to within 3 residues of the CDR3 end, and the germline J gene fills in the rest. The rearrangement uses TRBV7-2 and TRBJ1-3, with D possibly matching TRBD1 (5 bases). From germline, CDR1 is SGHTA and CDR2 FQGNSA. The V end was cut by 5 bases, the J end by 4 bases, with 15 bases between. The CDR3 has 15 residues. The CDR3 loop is CASSGGGARGNTIYF. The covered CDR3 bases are TGTGCCAGCAGCGGTGGAGGGGCGCGGGGAAACACC.

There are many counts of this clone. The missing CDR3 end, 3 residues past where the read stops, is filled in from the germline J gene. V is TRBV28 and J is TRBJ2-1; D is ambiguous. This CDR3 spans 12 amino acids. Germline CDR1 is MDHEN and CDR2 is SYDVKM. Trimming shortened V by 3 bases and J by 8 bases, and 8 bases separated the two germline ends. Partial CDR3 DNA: TGTGCCAGCAGTTTCCGACTCCATGAG. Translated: CASSFRLHE. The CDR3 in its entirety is CASSFRLHEQFF. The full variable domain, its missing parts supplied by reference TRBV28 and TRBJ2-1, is DVKVTQSSRYLVKRTGEKVFLECVQDMDHENMFWYRQDPGLGLRLIYFSYDVKMKEKGDIPEGYSVSREKKERFSLILESASTNQTSMYLCASSFRLHEQFFGPGTRLTVL.

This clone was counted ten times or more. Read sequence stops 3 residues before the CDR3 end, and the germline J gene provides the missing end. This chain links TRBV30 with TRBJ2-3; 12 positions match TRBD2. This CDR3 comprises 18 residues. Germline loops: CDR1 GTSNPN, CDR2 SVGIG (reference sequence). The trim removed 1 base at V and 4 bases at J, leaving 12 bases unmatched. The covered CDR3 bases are TGTGCCTGGAGTGGCTCGAAACTAGCGGGAGGCTCCCCAGATACG. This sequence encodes CAWSGSKLAGGSPDT. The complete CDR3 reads CAWSGSKLAGGSPDTQYF.

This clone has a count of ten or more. CDR3 DNA, as far as it was read: TGCGCCAGCAGTACAGGGATCTATGGC. The encoded protein is CASSTGIYG. The full CDR3 reads CASSTGIYGYTF. The chain carries TRBV5-1 and TRBJ1-2, with a weak D call TRBD1 (6 bases). Read sequence stops 3 residues before the CDR3 end, and the germline J gene provides the missing end. CDR1 is SGHRS, CDR2 YFSETQ, per germline. V gave up 5 bases and J gave up 4 bases, with 9 bases separating them. The CDR3 consists of 12 residues.

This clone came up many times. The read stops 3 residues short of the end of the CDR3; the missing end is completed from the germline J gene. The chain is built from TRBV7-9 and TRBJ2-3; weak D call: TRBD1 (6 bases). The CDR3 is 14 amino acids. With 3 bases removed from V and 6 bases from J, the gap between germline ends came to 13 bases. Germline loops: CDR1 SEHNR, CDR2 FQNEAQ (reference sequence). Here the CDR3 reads CASSFTGQGDTQYF. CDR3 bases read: TGTGCCAGCAGCTTTACAGGGCAGGGGGATACG.

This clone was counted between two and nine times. The DNA read from the CDR3 is TGTGCCAGCAGCTCCTTCGCGGGGGGGCCTGAGACC. Translating it yields CASSSFAGGPET. The complete CDR3 sequence is CASSSFAGGPETQYF. The chain has TRBV7-9 and TRBJ2-5, with 9 bases that match TRBD2. The observed sequence ends 3 residues before the CDR3 terminus, with the missing tail filled in from the germline J gene. The CDR3 spans 15 residues. Germline V gives CDR1 SEHNR, CDR2 FQNEAQ (reference sequence). Losses at the gene ends were 4 bases for V and 5 bases for J; bases not matched to a gene: 8.

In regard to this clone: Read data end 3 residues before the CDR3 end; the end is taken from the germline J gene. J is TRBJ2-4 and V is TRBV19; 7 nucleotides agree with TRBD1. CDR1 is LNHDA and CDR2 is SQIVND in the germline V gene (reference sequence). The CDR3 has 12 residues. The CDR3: CATRQGPWGQYF. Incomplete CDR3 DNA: TGTGCCACCCGACAGGGCCCTTGGGGT. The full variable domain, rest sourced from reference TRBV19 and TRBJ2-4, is DGGITQSPKYLFRKEGQNVTLSCEQNLNHDAMYWYRQDPGQGLRLIYYSQIVNDFQKGDIAEGYSVSREKKESFPLTVTSAQKNPTAFYLCATRQGPWGQYFGAGTRLSVL.